This T cell receptor beta chain was sequenced for a study of T-cell reconstitution after alpha-beta-depleted transplantation in children. Molecular barcoding with unique molecular identifiers was used for the TCRbeta library. TCRdb called the PCR reads again in MiXCR, with one record for every CDR3 protein. Of roughly 500,000 distinct CDR3 sequences in the sample, approximately 20% were seen once. This clonotype was recorded a few times. The sequence came from a human donor who donated a stem cell graft to a child with acute lymphoblastic leukemia. The sequencing here drew on PBMCs from the stem cell graft donor, taken from the stem cell graft.

The CDR3 is CASSYSASLNIQYF. DNA for the CDR3: TGTGCCAGCAGTTACTCCGCTTCTCTAAACATTCAGTACTTC. The rearrangement links TRBV6-5 to TRBJ2-4; no clear D. V gave up 0 bases and J gave up 6 bases, with 9 bases separating them. In germline, CDR1 is MNHEY, CDR2 SVGAGI. The CDR3 sequence is 14 residues long.